This T cell receptor beta chain appears in the sequencing data of a study of identical twins. General study findings and limits: These conclusions were based on statistical analysis (cross-sectional, not following the same donors).

As for this clonotype: Its target is unknown.

Germline-derived CDR1 and CDR2 are MDHEN and SYDVKM. The CDR3 totals 11 residues. V lost 3 bases and J 12 bases, leaving 11 bases between the germline ends. One entry per CDR3 protein results from TCRdb running MiXCR on the 5' RACE reads. The table includes fewer than 550,000 distinct CDR3 sequences, roughly an eighth detected once. This sample was also put to use in a study of yellow fever vaccine responses in identical twins.

The sequenced sample consisted of CD4+ T cells sorted from blood. The chain employs TRBV28 and TRBJ1-2; D unresolved. The source of this sequence is a woman in her late teens or twenties in good health. The CDR3 region has the DNA TGTGCCAGCAGTTTCTCGTCCGGGCACACCTTC. Translated: CASSFSSGHTF.